This TCR beta chain came from a study of radiotherapy plus CTLA-4 blockade in lung cancer. In chemo-refractory metastatic non-small-cell lung cancer, patients got ipilimumab CTLA-4 blockade together with focal radiation. The germline CDR1 and CDR2 sequences are SGHRS and YFSETQ. CDR3 length equals 14 residues. Trimming shortened V by 5 bases and J by 8 bases, and 16 bases separated the two germline ends. Sequencing used immunoSEQ multiplex PCR; TCRdb keeps in-frame clones, though not all of them. The sample yields tens of thousands of clones, roughly 77% seen once. The material sequenced was peripheral blood, taken from a patient treated with radiotherapy plus ipilimumab. This chain joins TRBV5-1 and TRBJ1-4; no reliable D call. The sequence was collected from a human donor with non-small cell lung cancer who had a complete response to radiotherapy plus ipilimumab. The CDR3, as DNA: TGCGCCAGCAGGTCGGAGGGAGGATACGAAAAACTGTTTTTT. This sequence encodes CASRSEGGYEKLFF.